This TCR beta chain stems from a study of post-analysis software for immune sequencing data. Broader study findings: Roughly 5 TRBV segments (TRBV5-6, TRBV5-1 and TRBV20-1 among them) occurred more frequently in patients than in controls. Those samples that were prepared in the same batch co-clustered strongly by F measure.

The table lists this clonotype with a count of one. The antigen remains unidentified. This CDR3 is 13 amino acids long. Germline V lookup: CDR1 MNHNS, CDR2 SASEGT. The J segment lost 5 bases and the V segment lost 8 bases, leaving 6 bases of the junction unmatched. Tagging with unique molecular identifiers was a feature of the TCR beta cDNA libraries. TCRdb re-called the PCR reads with MiXCR, one entry per CDR3 protein. The profile shows more than 500,000 distinct CDR3 sequences, 34% of them singletons. This TCR was recovered from a girl younger than 18 with multiple sclerosis. What was sequenced was blood. V gene TRBV6-1 combines with J gene TRBJ1-1, with TRBD1 matching 9 bases. The chain's CDR3 is CASLDRGDTEAFF. The CDR3 region has the DNA TGTGCCAGCCTGGACAGGGGTGATACTGAAGCTTTCTTT.